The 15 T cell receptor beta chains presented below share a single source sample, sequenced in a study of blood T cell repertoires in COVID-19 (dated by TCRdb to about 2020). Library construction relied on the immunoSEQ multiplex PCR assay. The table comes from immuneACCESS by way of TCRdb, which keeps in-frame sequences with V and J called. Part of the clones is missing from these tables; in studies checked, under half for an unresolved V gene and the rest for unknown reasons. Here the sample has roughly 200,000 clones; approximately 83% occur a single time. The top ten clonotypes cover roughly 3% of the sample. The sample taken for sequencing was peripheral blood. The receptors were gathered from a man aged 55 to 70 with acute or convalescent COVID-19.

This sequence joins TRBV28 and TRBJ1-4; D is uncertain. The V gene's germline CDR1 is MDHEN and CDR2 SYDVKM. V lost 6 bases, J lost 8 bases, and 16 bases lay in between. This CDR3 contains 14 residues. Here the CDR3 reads CASSSGGRGEKLFF. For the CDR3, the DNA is TGTGCCAGCAGCTCCGGAGGGCGGGGAGAAAAACTGTTTTTT.

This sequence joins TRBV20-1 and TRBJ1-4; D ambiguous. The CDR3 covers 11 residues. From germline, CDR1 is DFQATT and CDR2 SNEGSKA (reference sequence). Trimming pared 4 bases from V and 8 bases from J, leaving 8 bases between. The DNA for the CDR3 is TGCAGTGCTACAGTGGGCGAAAAACTGTTTTTT. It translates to CSATVGEKLFF.

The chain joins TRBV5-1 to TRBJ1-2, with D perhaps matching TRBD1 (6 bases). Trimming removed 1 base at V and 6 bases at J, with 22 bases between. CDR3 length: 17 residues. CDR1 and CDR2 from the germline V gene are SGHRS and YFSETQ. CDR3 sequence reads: CASSLSNPQGHEDGYTF. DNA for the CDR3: TGCGCCAGCAGCTTGTCAAACCCACAGGGCCATGAGGATGGCTACACCTTC.

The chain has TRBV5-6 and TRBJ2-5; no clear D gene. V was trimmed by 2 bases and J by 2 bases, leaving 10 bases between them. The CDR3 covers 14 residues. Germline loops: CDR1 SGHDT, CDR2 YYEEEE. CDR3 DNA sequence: TGTGCCAGCAGCTTCCGGTGGTCGCAAGAGACCCAGTACTTC. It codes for CASSFRWSQETQYF.

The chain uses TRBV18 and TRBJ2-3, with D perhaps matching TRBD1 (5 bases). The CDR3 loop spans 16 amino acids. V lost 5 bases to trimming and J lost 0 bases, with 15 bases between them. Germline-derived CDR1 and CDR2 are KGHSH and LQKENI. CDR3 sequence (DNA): TGTGCCAGCTCATCGTCTTACAGGACGAGCACAGATACGCAGTATTTT. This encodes CASSSSYRTSTDTQYF.

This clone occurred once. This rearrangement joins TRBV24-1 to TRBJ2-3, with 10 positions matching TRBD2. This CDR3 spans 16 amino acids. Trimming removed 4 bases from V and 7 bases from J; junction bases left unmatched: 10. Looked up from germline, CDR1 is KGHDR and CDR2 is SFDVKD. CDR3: CATSDAFTSGIHTQYF. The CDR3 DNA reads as TGTGCCACCAGTGACGCTTTCACTAGCGGGATTCATACGCAGTATTTT.

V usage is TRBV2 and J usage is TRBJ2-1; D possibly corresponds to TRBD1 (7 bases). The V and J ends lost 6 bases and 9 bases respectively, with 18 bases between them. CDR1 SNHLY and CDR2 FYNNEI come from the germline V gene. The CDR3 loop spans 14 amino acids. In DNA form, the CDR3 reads TGTGCCAGCAGATGGAGCGCAGGGGGAGGTGAGCAGTTCTTC. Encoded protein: CASRWSAGGGEQFF. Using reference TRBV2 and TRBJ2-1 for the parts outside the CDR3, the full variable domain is EPEVTQTPSHQVTQMGQEVILRCVPISNHLYFYWYRQILGQKVEFLVSFYNNEISEKSEIFDDQFSVERPDGSNFTLKIRSTKLEDSAMYFCASRWSAGGGEQFFGPGTRLTVL.

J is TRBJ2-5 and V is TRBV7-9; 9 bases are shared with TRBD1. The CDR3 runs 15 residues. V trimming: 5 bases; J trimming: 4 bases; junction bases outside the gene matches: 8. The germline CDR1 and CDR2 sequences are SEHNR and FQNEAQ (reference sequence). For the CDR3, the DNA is TGTGCCAGCAGCAGCCCCCGGGACAGGGCAGAGACCCAGTACTTC. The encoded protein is CASSSPRDRAETQYF.

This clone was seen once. The CDR3 bases are TGTGCCAGCTCACCAACGGGACAGGGGAACGTAAATTCACCCCTCCACTTT. Protein product: CASSPTGQGNVNSPLHF. The chain has TRBV18 and TRBJ1-6, with 10 bases aligning to TRBD1. Germline V gene lookup returns CDR1 KGHSH and CDR2 LQKENI. The CDR3 is made up of 17 amino acids. The V segment lost 2 bases and the J segment 7 bases; nucleotides outside the gene matches: 8.

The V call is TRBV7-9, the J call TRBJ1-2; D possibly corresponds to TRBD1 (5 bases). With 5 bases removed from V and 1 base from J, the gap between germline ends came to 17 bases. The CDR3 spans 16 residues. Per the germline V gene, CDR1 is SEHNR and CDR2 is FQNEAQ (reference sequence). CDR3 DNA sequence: TGTGCCAGCAGCCCCTCTGGTGGGGGGGTTAACTATGGCTACACCTTC. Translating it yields CASSPSGGGVNYGYTF.

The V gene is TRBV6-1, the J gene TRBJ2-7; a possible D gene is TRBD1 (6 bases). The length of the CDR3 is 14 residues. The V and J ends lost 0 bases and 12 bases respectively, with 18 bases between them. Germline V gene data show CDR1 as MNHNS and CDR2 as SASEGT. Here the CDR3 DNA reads TGTGCCAGCAGTGAAGCGCGTGACAGGAGCCGCCTGTACTTC. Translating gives CASSEARDRSRLYF.

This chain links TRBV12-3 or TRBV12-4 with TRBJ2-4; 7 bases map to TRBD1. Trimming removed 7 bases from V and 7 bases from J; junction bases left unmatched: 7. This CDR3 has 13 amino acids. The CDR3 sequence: CASKLQGFNIQYF. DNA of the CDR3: TGTGCCAGCAAGCTACAGGGGTTTAACATTCAGTACTTC.

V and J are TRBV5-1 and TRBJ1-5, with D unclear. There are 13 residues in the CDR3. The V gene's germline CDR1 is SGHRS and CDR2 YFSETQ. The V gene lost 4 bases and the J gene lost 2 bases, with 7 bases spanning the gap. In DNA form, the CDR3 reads TGCGCCAGCAGCGTAACAGGCAATCAGCCCCAGCATTTT. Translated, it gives CASSVTGNQPQHF.

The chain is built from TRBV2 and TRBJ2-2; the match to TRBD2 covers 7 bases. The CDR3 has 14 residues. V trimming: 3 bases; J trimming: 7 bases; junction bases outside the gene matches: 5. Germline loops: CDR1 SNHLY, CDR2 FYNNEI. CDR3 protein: CASSEQGGSGELFF. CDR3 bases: TGTGCCAGCAGTGAGCAGGGAGGGAGCGGGGAGCTGTTTTTT.

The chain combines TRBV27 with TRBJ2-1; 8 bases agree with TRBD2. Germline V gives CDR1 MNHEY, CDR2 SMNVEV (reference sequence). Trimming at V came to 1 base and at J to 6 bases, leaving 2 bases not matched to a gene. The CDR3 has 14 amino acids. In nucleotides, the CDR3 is TGTGCCAGCAGTTTATGGACTAGCAGCAATGAGCAGTTCTTC. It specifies CASSLWTSSNEQFF.